The next 32 T cell receptor beta chains were all read from a single sample in a study of blood T cell repertoires in COVID-19. Clones were read by immunoSEQ multiplex PCR, and TCRdb kept only the in-frame ones, dropping some. The table includes about 200,000 clones, around four fifths detected once. Sequenced input: peripheral blood. The receptor set was obtained from a woman aged 50 to 60 with acute or convalescent COVID-19.

This clone was recorded once. The V gene is TRBV3-1 (or the pseudogene TRBV3-2), the J gene TRBJ2-5, with 9 positions matching TRBD2. The V segment lost 1 base and the J segment 3 bases; nucleotides outside the gene matches: 6. The CDR3 extends over 16 amino acids. Germline V gene data show CDR1 as LGHDT and CDR2 as YNNKEL (reference sequence). CDR3 residues: CASSQVVTSGEETQYF. The CDR3 DNA reads as TGTGCCAGCAGCCAAGTCGTGACTAGCGGTGAAGAGACCCAGTACTTC.

V gene TRBV2 combines with J gene TRBJ2-4, with D tentatively TRBD1 (5 bases). The CDR3 runs to 12 residues. CDR1 is SNHLY and CDR2 is FYNNEI in the germline V gene. V was shortened by 7 bases and J by 6 bases, with 10 bases between the two germline ends. The CDR3 nucleotides are TGTGCCAGCATGGGGCCCGGAAACATTCAGTACTTC. Protein: CASMGPGNIQYF. Variable domain in full (rest from reference TRBV2 and TRBJ2-4): EPEVTQTPSHQVTQMGQEVILRCVPISNHLYFYWYRQILGQKVEFLVSFYNNEISEKSEIFDDQFSVERPDGSNFTLKIRSTKLEDSAMYFCASMGPGNIQYFGAGTRLSVL.

The chain combines TRBV7-9 with TRBJ1-6; 7 bases are shared with TRBD1. The V and J ends lost 3 bases and 10 bases, in that order; junction bases with no gene match: 6. The length of the CDR3 is 14 residues. The germline V gene encodes CDR1 SEHNR and CDR2 FQNEAQ (reference sequence). The CDR3 DNA follows: TGTGCCAGCAGCTTTGAAGGGGGCGGGTCACCCCTCCACTTT. Its protein product is CASSFEGGGSPLHF.

This sequence joins TRBV5-6 and TRBJ1-5; TRBD1 matches at 7 bases. This CDR3 spans 15 amino acids. CDR1 is SGHDT and CDR2 is YYEEEE in the germline V gene. J lost 2 bases, V lost 0 bases, and 2 bases had no gene match. CDR3 bases: TGTGCCAGCAGCTTGGGAGACAGGGGCAATCAGCCCCAGCATTTT. This sequence encodes CASSLGDRGNQPQHF.

The V call is TRBV24-1, the J call TRBJ2-7; tentatively, D is TRBD2 (5 bases). The CDR3 spans 13 residues. Germline values: CDR1 KGHDR, CDR2 SFDVKD. V lost 3 bases to trimming and J lost 8 bases, with 13 bases between them. CDR3 residues: CATSDPGEQKQYF. Here the CDR3 DNA reads TGTGCCACCAGTGATCCCGGGGAACAGAAGCAGTACTTC.

The V call is TRBV10-3, the J call TRBJ2-7; weak D call: TRBD1 (6 bases). The CDR3 spans 12 residues. Trimming shortened V by 6 bases and J by 0 bases, and 6 bases separated the two germline ends. From germline, CDR1 is ENHRY and CDR2 SYGVKD. The CDR3 is CAIRDSSYEQYF. Written as DNA, the CDR3 is TGTGCCATCAGGGACAGCTCCTACGAGCAGTACTTC.

The chain links TRBV6-5 to TRBJ1-1; D is uncertain. The CDR3 loop spans 15 amino acids. Germline CDR1 MNHEY, CDR2 SVGAGI. Trimming shortened V by 6 bases and J by 0 bases, and 14 bases separated the two germline ends. The CDR3: CASRRSGPMNTEAFF. The CDR3 nucleotides read TGTGCCAGCAGACGGAGTGGTCCCATGAACACTGAAGCTTTCTTT.

The rearrangement joins TRBV4-2 to TRBJ2-5, with 8 positions matching TRBD2. In germline, CDR1 is LGHNA, CDR2 YNFKEQ. The V and J ends lost 1 base and 2 bases, in that order; junction bases with no gene match: 6. This CDR3 is built from 16 residues. Written as DNA, the CDR3 is TGTGCCAGCAGCCAAGCGGGGGCTAGCGGGCAAGAGACCCAGTACTTC. Translating gives CASSQAGASGQETQYF.

V gene TRBV14 combines with J gene TRBJ1-5; a weak D match, TRBD1 (5 bases). With 4 bases removed from V and 9 bases from J, the gap between germline ends came to 13 bases. The CDR3 contains 13 residues. Germline lookup yields CDR1 SGHDN and CDR2 FVKESK. In nucleotides, the CDR3 is TGTGCCAGCAGCCGAACCCAGGGAGGGCCCCAGCATTTT. Encoded protein: CASSRTQGGPQHF.

CDR3 bases: TGCGCCAGCAGCTCCAACTCAAACACCGGGGAGCTGTTTTTT. This gives the protein CASSSNSNTGELFF. This rearrangement joins TRBV5-1 to TRBJ2-2, with D hard to call. This CDR3 contains 14 residues. Trimming took 3 bases from V and 2 from J, leaving 8 bases between them. Per germline, CDR1 SGHRS and CDR2 YFSETQ.

V gene TRBV3-1 (or the pseudogene TRBV3-2) combines with J gene TRBJ1-1; no clear D gene. The V end lost 3 bases, the J end lost 1 base, and 9 bases lay between the germline ends. Per the germline V gene, CDR1 is LGHDT and CDR2 is YNNKEL (reference sequence). CDR3 length: 14 amino acids. The CDR3 sequence is CASSHSTTNTEAFF. CDR3 nucleotide sequence: TGTGCCAGCAGCCACTCAACAACGAACACTGAAGCTTTCTTT.

About this clone itself: One junction end disagrees with the germline gene, perhaps due to a read error. The genes are TRBV7-2 and TRBJ2-3; 13 bases agree with TRBD2. Germline CDR1 SGHTA, CDR2 FQGNSA. The CDR3 is 17 amino acids. The CDR3: CASSLGLAGVSKDTQYF. CDR3 DNA: TGTGCCAGCAGCCTTGGACTAGCGGGAGTTAGCAAAGATACGCAGTATTTT.

The chain joins TRBV11-1 to TRBJ2-4, with D possibly being TRBD1 (6 bases). The CDR3 runs 13 residues. Trimming removed 1 base from V and 7 bases from J, with 8 bases in between. CDR1 and CDR2 (germline): SGHAT, FQDESV (reference sequence). The CDR3 DNA reads as TGTGCCAGCAGCTTAGGGCAGGGGAACATTCAGTACTTC. It is translated as CASSLGQGNIQYF.

The chain joins TRBV5-1 to TRBJ2-1; 10 positions match TRBD2. Germline V gives CDR1 SGHRS, CDR2 YFSETQ. The junction had 14 bases not matched to a gene; V was cut back by 7 bases and J by 4 bases. The CDR3 runs to 17 residues. This CDR3 reads CASQVGLAGALYNEQFF. CDR3 bases: TGCGCCAGCCAGGTGGGGCTAGCGGGAGCTTTGTACAATGAGCAGTTCTTC.

The rearrangement joins TRBV6-2 or TRBV6-3 to TRBJ1-1; D possibly corresponds to TRBD1 (5 bases). The CDR3 consists of 15 residues. The V end lost 0 bases, the J end lost 5 bases, and 13 bases lay between the germline ends. Germline V lookup: CDR1 MNHEY, CDR2 SVGEGT. CDR3 residues: CASSYSKPRGTEAFF. CDR3 DNA sequence: TGTGCCAGCAGTTACTCGAAGCCGCGGGGGACTGAAGCTTTCTTT.

This clone was found many times. The V and J genes are TRBV5-4 and TRBJ2-7; 8 bases match TRBD1. Unmatched junction bases numbered 8, after V lost 4 bases and J lost 5 bases. Germline V gene data show CDR1 as SGHNT and CDR2 as YYREEE (reference sequence). The CDR3 covers 14 residues. DNA for the CDR3: TGTGCCAGCAGCCCCCCGGACAGGGTCAACGAGCAGTACTTC. As protein: CASSPPDRVNEQYF.

The chain carries TRBV28 and TRBJ2-2; TRBD1 matches at 7 bases. Trimming at V came to 4 bases and at J to 3 bases, leaving 14 bases not matched to a gene. Germline loops: CDR1 MDHEN, CDR2 SYDVKM. This CDR3 has 18 residues. CDR3 residues: CASSSLLWTGLYTGELFF. The CDR3 nucleotides are TGTGCCAGCAGTTCCTTGCTATGGACAGGACTCTACACCGGGGAGCTGTTTTTT. Full variable domain (rest looked up from reference TRBV28 and TRBJ2-2): DVKVTQSSRYLVKRTGEKVFLECVQDMDHENMFWYRQDPGLGLRLIYFSYDVKMKEKGDIPEGYSVSREKKERFSLILESASTNQTSMYLCASSSLLWTGLYTGELFFGEGSRLTVL.

The chain uses TRBV5-1 and TRBJ2-5; 10 nucleotides agree with TRBD1. Germline-derived CDR1 and CDR2 are SGHRS and YFSETQ. The ends lost 0 bases at V and 5 bases at J; junction bases unmatched: 7. This CDR3 is built from 16 residues. CDR3 sequence: CASSLGGQGKRETQYF. In DNA form, the CDR3 reads TGCGCCAGCAGCTTGGGGGGACAGGGGAAGAGGGAGACCCAGTACTTC.

V gene TRBV28 combines with J gene TRBJ2-2, with D tentatively TRBD1 (6 bases). Deletions cut 3 bases from V and 5 bases from J, with 13 bases between. Germline CDR1 is MDHEN and CDR2 is SYDVKM. This CDR3 contains 15 residues. This chain's CDR3 is CASSFARGPTGELFF. The CDR3 DNA reads TGTGCCAGCAGTTTCGCCAGGGGACCAACCGGGGAGCTGTTTTTT.

The chain has TRBV30 and TRBJ2-5, with 13 positions matching TRBD2. The CDR3 consists of 17 residues. Germline V CDR1 and CDR2: GTSNPN, SVGIG (reference sequence). J gave up 4 bases and V 0 bases, and 8 bases lay outside the gene matches. DNA for the CDR3: TGTGCCTGGAGTGTCGGGCCACTAGCGGGAGGGGGAGAGACCCAGTACTTC. Translated, it gives CAWSVGPLAGGGETQYF.

The chain is built from TRBV5-1 and TRBJ2-3; D unclear. V shed 7 bases and J shed 2 bases, with 8 bases lying between them. CDR1 is SGHRS and CDR2 is YFSETQ in the germline V gene. CDR3 length: 12 residues. The CDR3 here is CASRLNTDTQYF. The CDR3 region has the DNA TGCGCCAGCCGACTGAACACAGATACGCAGTATTTT.

This sequence joins TRBV6-5 and TRBJ2-7; a weak D match, TRBD2 (5 bases). The CDR3 covers 15 residues. Germline V CDR1 and CDR2: MNHEY, SVGAGI. V lost 2 bases and J lost 0, with 11 bases in between. CDR3 in amino acids: CASSYASGSSYEQYF. Here the CDR3 DNA reads TGTGCCAGCAGTTACGCAAGTGGGAGCTCCTACGAGCAGTACTTC.

The genes are TRBV15 and TRBJ2-3, with TRBD2 matching 9 bases. Germline V gene sequence: CDR1 LNHNV, CDR2 YYDKDF (reference sequence). The CDR3 has 15 residues. V lost 8 bases, J lost 6 bases, and 12 bases stayed unmatched. The CDR3 sequence is CATGDGTSPTDTQYF. Here the CDR3 DNA reads TGTGCCACCGGCGACGGGACTAGCCCGACCGATACGCAGTATTTT.

The rearrangement links TRBV5-6 to TRBJ1-5; D ambiguous. Deletions cut 0 bases from V and 7 bases from J, with 8 bases between. CDR1 is SGHDT, CDR2 YYEEEE, per germline. CDR3 length: 13 amino acids. This CDR3 reads CASSLAGGQPQHF. The CDR3 DNA reads TGTGCCAGCAGCTTGGCGGGAGGCCAGCCCCAGCATTTT. The full variable domain, its missing parts supplied by reference TRBV5-6 and TRBJ1-5, is DAGVTQSPTHLIKTRGQQVTLRCSPKSGHDTVSWYQQALGQGPQFIFQYYEEEERQRGNFPDRFSGHQFPNYSSELNVNALLLGDSALYLCASSLAGGQPQHFGDGTRLSIL.

The chain recombines TRBV12-5 with TRBJ2-2; D perhaps matches TRBD2 (6 bases). The CDR3 is made up of 12 amino acids. The germline gives CDR1 LGHNT, CDR2 FRNRAP. V gave up 8 bases and J gave up 5 bases, with 9 bases separating them. The CDR3 DNA is TGTGCTAGTCGGGGGTGGACCGGGGAGCTGTTTTTT. Translated, it gives CASRGWTGELFF.

This chain joins TRBV25-1 and TRBJ1-1; D may be TRBD1 (6 bases). The CDR3 contains 15 residues. Germline-derived CDR1 and CDR2 are MGHDK and SYGVNS. V lost 1 base, J lost 6 bases, and 15 bases lay in between. CDR3 in DNA: TGTGCCAGCAGTGAATTTGGGGGCTTAGTGGCTGAAGCTTTCTTT. Its translation: CASSEFGGLVAEAFF.

The J gene is TRBJ1-1, the V gene TRBV19; weak D call: TRBD1 (6 bases). CDR1 and CDR2 from the germline V gene are LNHDA and SQIVND (reference sequence). The CDR3 runs 14 residues. Trimming shortened V by 7 bases and J by 1 base, and 13 bases separated the two germline ends. CDR3 region: CASNPGHGNTEAFF. Written as DNA, the CDR3 is TGTGCCAGTAATCCGGGACACGGGAACACTGAAGCTTTCTTT. The full variable domain, in which reference TRBV19 and TRBJ1-1 provide the parts outside the CDR3, is DGGITQSPKYLFRKEGQNVTLSCEQNLNHDAMYWYRQDPGQGLRLIYYSQIVNDFQKGDIAEGYSVSREKKESFPLTVTSAQKNPTAFYLCASNPGHGNTEAFFGQGTRLTVV.

V and J are TRBV5-5 and TRBJ2-7, with 10 bases fitting TRBD2. The trim removed 5 bases at V and 4 bases at J, leaving 6 bases unmatched. Germline V gene lookup returns CDR1 SGHKS and CDR2 YYEKEE (reference sequence). The CDR3 runs 14 residues. CDR3 loop: CASSLTSGSYEQYF. The CDR3 nucleotides read TGTGCCAGCAGTTTGACTAGCGGGTCTTACGAGCAGTACTTC.

CDR3 in DNA: TGTGCCACCAGCAGGAAGGGATCAGGGGGGAGCGGGGAGCTGTTTTTT. Its protein product is CATSRKGSGGSGELFF. This chain uses TRBV15 with TRBJ2-2, with D possibly TRBD1 on 7 matching bases. The CDR3 is 16 residues long. The V gene lost 3 bases and the J gene lost 7 bases, with 18 bases spanning the gap. The germline gives CDR1 LNHNV, CDR2 YYDKDF (reference sequence).

This clone occurred a few times. This chain uses TRBV28 with TRBJ2-7; D ambiguous. V shed 11 bases and J shed 5 bases, with 13 bases lying between them. Germline CDR1 reads MDHEN; CDR2 reads SYDVKM. The CDR3 extends over 11 amino acids. The DNA for the CDR3 is TGTGCCCGAGACTCTAGTCACGAGCAGTACTTC. Its translation: CARDSSHEQYF. The entire variable domain, with the rest obtained from reference TRBV28 and TRBJ2-7, is as follows: DVKVTQSSRYLVKRTGEKVFLECVQDMDHENMFWYRQDPGLGLRLIYFSYDVKMKEKGDIPEGYSVSREKKERFSLILESASTNQTSMYLCARDSSHEQYFGPGTRLTVT.

The CDR3 DNA follows: TGTGCCAGCACCGGGGGACAGGGTACTTCACCCCTCCACTTT. Protein sequence: CASTGGQGTSPLHF. The chain couples TRBV11-2 to TRBJ1-6; TRBD1 aligns across 9 bases. The CDR3 is 14 amino acids. Looked up from germline, CDR1 is SGHAT and CDR2 is FQNNGV. The V and J ends lost 7 bases and 9 bases, in that order; junction bases with no gene match: 7.

V is TRBV19 and J is TRBJ2-5; 8 bases agree with TRBD1. CDR3 length equals 13 residues. Per germline, CDR1 LNHDA and CDR2 SQIVND (reference sequence). V trimming: 5 bases; J trimming: 5 bases; junction bases outside the gene matches: 4. The CDR3 sequence: CASSQGALETQYF. In DNA, the CDR3 is TGTGCCAGTAGTCAGGGGGCGTTGGAGACCCAGTACTTC.